The T cell receptor beta chain under discussion was sequenced for a study of OX40 agonist ivuxolimab in advanced cancers. This clone appeared a single time. The assay was immunoSEQ multiplex PCR, and TCRdb's table has in-frame clones only and misses some. The sample totals around 50 clones. The germline V and J ends were trimmed by 2 bases and 1 base, with 17 bases remaining between them. Per germline, CDR1 SGHVS and CDR2 FNYEAQ. The CDR3 contains 18 residues. The TCR sequence derives from an adult with an advanced solid tumor such as melanoma, head and neck, liver or kidney cancer. Sampling was done in a trial of the OX40 agonist ivuxolimab. This chain uses TRBV7-6 with TRBJ2-2, with D possibly being TRBD2 (7 bases). CDR3 residues: CASSLNLRGGVNTGELFF. CDR3 bases: TGTGCCAGCAGCTTAAATTTGCGCGGGGGCGTGAACACCGGGGAGCTGTTTTTT.